The 30 T cell receptor beta chains below were found in one sample sequenced in a study of blood T cell repertoires in COVID-19. Repertoires were generated with immunoSEQ multiplex PCR, while TCRdb's copy carries only in-frame clones and drops some. The sample holds roughly 90,000 clones; less than 85% are singletons and the top ten take roughly 40%. The sample consisted of peripheral blood. The origin of the receptors is an elderly man with acute or convalescent COVID-19.

The chain joins TRBV7-9 to TRBJ1-2; 7 bases fit TRBD1. The junction had 5 bases not matched to a gene; V was cut back by 5 bases and J by 5 bases. This CDR3 is built from 13 residues. The germline gives CDR1 SEHNR, CDR2 FQNEAQ (reference sequence). CDR3 protein: CASSQDRSYGYTF. DNA of the CDR3: TGTGCCAGCAGCCAGGACAGGTCATATGGCTACACCTTC.

The genes are TRBV12-3 or TRBV12-4 and TRBJ2-1, with 11 bases aligning to TRBD2. This CDR3 has 13 amino acids. The V gene end was trimmed by 6 bases and the J gene end by 7 bases; junction bases not matched to a gene: 2. In DNA form, the CDR3 reads TGTGCCAGCAGCCGGACTAGCGGGAATGAGCAGTTCTTC. Translation: CASSRTSGNEQFF.

This clone occurred once. The chain uses TRBV10-3 and TRBJ2-7, with 7 positions matching TRBD2. V dropped 4 bases and J dropped 4; count of bases not matched to a gene: 10. The germline CDR1 and CDR2 sequences are ENHRY and SYGVKD. The CDR3 spans 15 residues. The CDR3 coding sequence is TGTGCCATCAGTGGAGCTTCTAGCGGATTATACGAGCAGTACTTC. It is translated as CAISGASSGLYEQYF.

The chain uses TRBV6-2 or TRBV6-3 and TRBJ1-5; TRBD1 might be the D (5 bases). CDR1 and CDR2 from the germline V gene are MNHEY and SVGEGT. Trimming pared 5 bases from V and 0 bases from J, leaving 14 bases between. The CDR3 is made up of 16 amino acids. The DNA for the CDR3 is TGTGCCAGCAGTCAAGGACAAGCTTATAGCAATCAGCCCCAGCATTTT. It is translated as CASSQGQAYSNQPQHF.

The V call is TRBV24-1, the J call TRBJ2-6; D perhaps matches TRBD1 (6 bases). Germline lookup yields CDR1 KGHDR and CDR2 SFDVKD. Trimming cost V 2 bases and J 0 bases, with 7 bases left between them. The CDR3 loop spans 16 amino acids. In nucleotides, the CDR3 is TGTGCCACCAGTGATTGGGACAACTCTGGGGCCAACGTCCTGACTTTC. Translated, it gives CATSDWDNSGANVLTF.

This chain uses TRBV6-9 with TRBJ2-3; 8 bases line up with TRBD2. The germline V gene encodes CDR1 MNHGY and CDR2 SVAAGI. The CDR3 runs 14 residues. The junction had 6 bases not matched to a gene; V was cut back by 10 bases and J by 0 bases. In DNA, the CDR3 is TGTGCCAACAAGACTAGCGAAAGCACAGATACGCAGTATTTT. Residues: CANKTSESTDTQYF.

The chain uses TRBV18 and TRBJ2-7; TRBD2 matches at 8 bases. Germline loops: CDR1 KGHSH, CDR2 LQKENI. Trimming took 6 bases from V and 5 from J; bases not matched to a gene: 21. This CDR3 has 18 residues. The CDR3: CASSRAYPEVAGTNEQYF. In DNA form, the CDR3 reads TGTGCCAGCTCGCGGGCCTATCCCGAAGTAGCGGGAACTAACGAGCAGTACTTC.

The genes are TRBV23-1 and TRBJ1-2, with a weak D call TRBD1 (6 bases). TRBV23-1 is recorded as an ORF, its role being uncertain. V was shortened by 0 bases and J by 5 bases, with 22 bases between the two germline ends. The length of the CDR3 is 18 residues. CDR3 sequence: CASSQSGTGQPQGYGYTF. CDR3 DNA sequence: TGCGCCAGCAGTCAATCGGGTACTGGGCAGCCCCAGGGGTATGGCTACACCTTC.

The chain is built from TRBV11-2 and TRBJ2-1; tentatively, D is TRBD2 (6 bases). Germline CDR1 reads SGHAT; CDR2 reads FQNNGV. The CDR3 loop spans 14 amino acids. The germline V and J ends were trimmed by 5 bases and 9 bases, with 17 bases remaining between them. The CDR3 loop is CASSPATREAEQFF. The CDR3 DNA reads TGTGCCAGCAGCCCGGCCACTAGGGAGGCTGAGCAGTTCTTC.

This clone has just a few counts. V and J are TRBV6-1 and TRBJ1-5; the match to TRBD1 covers 8 bases. CDR1 is MNHNS, CDR2 SASEGT, per germline. Trimming at V came to 2 bases and at J to 7 bases, leaving 4 bases not matched to a gene. CDR3 length: 14 residues. This CDR3 is CASSETQGAQPQHF. CDR3 nucleotide sequence: TGTGCCAGCAGTGAAACCCAGGGGGCGCAGCCCCAGCATTTT.

This rearrangement joins TRBV7-3 to TRBJ2-7; 10 nucleotides line up with TRBD2. Trimming took 2 bases from V and 3 from J; bases not matched to a gene: 4. The CDR3 runs 15 residues. The germline V gene has CDR1 SGHTA and CDR2 FQGTGA. The CDR3: CASSLSLAGNYEQYF. As DNA, the CDR3 is TGTGCCAGCAGCTTATCACTAGCGGGGAACTACGAGCAGTACTTC.

The genes are TRBV5-1 and TRBJ2-7; TRBD2 aligns across 7 bases. This CDR3 has 15 residues. The V gene's germline CDR1 is SGHRS and CDR2 YFSETQ. The trim removed 1 base at V and 3 bases at J, leaving 7 bases unmatched. The CDR3 DNA reads as TGCGCCAGCAGCTTGTCCCCTAGCGGAGACTACGAGCAGTACTTC. Residues: CASSLSPSGDYEQYF. The full variable domain, in which reference TRBV5-1 and TRBJ2-7 provide the parts outside the CDR3, is KAGVTQTPRYLIKTRGQQVTLSCSPISGHRSVSWYQQTPGQGLQFLFEYFSETQRNKGNFPGRFSGRQFSNSRSEMNVSTLELGDSALYLCASSLSPSGDYEQYFGPGTRLTVT.

V gene TRBV9 combines with J gene TRBJ2-3; D gene unclear. V was pared by 4 bases and J by 1 base, with 13 bases between. This CDR3 has 15 amino acids. The germline CDR1 and CDR2 sequences are SGDLS and YYNGEE. For the CDR3, the DNA is TGTGCCAGCAGCCCCCGGAGCCTCGGCACAGATACGCAGTATTTT. This sequence encodes CASSPRSLGTDTQYF.

The chain employs TRBV11-3 and TRBJ2-2; D uncertain. Trimming shortened V by 1 base and J by 1 base, and 4 bases separated the two germline ends. Germline-derived CDR1 and CDR2 are SGHNT and YENEEA. This CDR3 comprises 14 residues. The CDR3 nucleotides read TGTGCCAGCAGCTTAGTACAGAACACCGGGGAGCTGTTTTTT. Translation gives CASSLVQNTGELFF.

V gene TRBV7-2 combines with J gene TRBJ2-3; perhaps TRBD2 as D (5 bases). The V gene lost 5 bases and the J gene lost 4 bases, with 16 bases spanning the gap. The CDR3 sequence is 15 residues long. Germline loops: CDR1 SGHTA, CDR2 FQGNSA. DNA for the CDR3: TGTGCCAGCAGCCCATGGCGGGCCCAGGCAGATACGCAGTATTTT. It is translated as CASSPWRAQADTQYF.

V gene TRBV7-2 combines with J gene TRBJ2-7, with 8 bases aligning to TRBD1. V was pared by 6 bases and J by 5 bases, with 6 bases of the junction left unmatched. Germline loops: CDR1 SGHTA, CDR2 FQGNSA. The CDR3 length is 13 residues. CDR3 sequence reads: CASSVRGLHEQYF. CDR3 DNA sequence: TGTGCCAGCAGTGTCAGGGGGCTCCACGAGCAGTACTTC.

This chain joins TRBV3-1 (or the pseudogene TRBV3-2) and TRBJ1-1, with D unresolved. Trimming pared 3 bases from V and 5 bases from J, leaving 13 bases between. Per the germline V gene, CDR1 is LGHDT and CDR2 is YNNKEL (reference sequence). CDR3 length: 14 amino acids. The CDR3 protein is CASSQTLGRTEAFF. CDR3 coding DNA: TGTGCCAGCAGCCAGACATTAGGGAGGACTGAAGCTTTCTTT.

The chain combines TRBV5-8 with TRBJ1-3; 9 bases line up with TRBD1. CDR3 length: 17 residues. Germline CDR1 is SGHTS and CDR2 is YDEGEE. Unmatched junction bases numbered 7, after V lost 3 bases and J lost 0 bases. The CDR3 region is CASSSRTGASSGNTIYF. The CDR3 nucleotides read TGTGCCAGCAGCTCTCGGACAGGGGCGAGCTCTGGAAACACCATATATTTT.

This clone was seen a single time. V is TRBV12-5 and J is TRBJ2-1; 7 bases are shared with TRBD1. Trimming took 6 bases from V and 3 from J; bases not matched to a gene: 8. Germline values: CDR1 LGHNT, CDR2 FRNRAP. The CDR3 spans 15 residues. DNA of the CDR3: TGTGCTAGTGGACTCGGACAGGCGGACTACAATGAGCAGTTCTTC. Translated, it gives CASGLGQADYNEQFF.

V and J are TRBV2 and TRBJ2-1; D might be TRBD1 (5 bases). The CDR3 sequence is 11 residues long. Germline assignment: CDR1 SNHLY and CDR2 FYNNEI. V dropped 6 bases and J dropped 10 bases, with 10 bases sitting between them. The CDR3 nucleotides are TGTGCCAGCAGACAGGCCCCCGAGCAGTTCTTC. As protein: CASRQAPEQFF.

The chain carries TRBV19 and TRBJ1-2; D perhaps matches TRBD1 (5 bases). V shed 3 bases and J shed 8 bases, with 13 bases lying between them. Germline loops: CDR1 LNHDA, CDR2 SQIVND (reference sequence). The length of the CDR3 is 13 residues. The CDR3 protein is CASSIGRVLGYTF. CDR3 bases: TGTGCCAGTAGTATCGGCAGGGTTTTAGGCTACACCTTC. Using reference TRBV19 and TRBJ1-2 for the parts outside the CDR3, the full variable domain is DGGITQSPKYLFRKEGQNVTLSCEQNLNHDAMYWYRQDPGQGLRLIYYSQIVNDFQKGDIAEGYSVSREKKESFPLTVTSAQKNPTAFYLCASSIGRVLGYTFGSGTRLTVV.

The chain uses TRBV19 and TRBJ2-5; perhaps TRBD2 as D (5 bases). Between the trimmed V and J ends, which lost 3 bases and 5 bases, there was a span of 19 bases. Germline CDR1 is LNHDA and CDR2 is SQIVND (reference sequence). The CDR3 length is 16 residues. CDR3 sequence reads: CASSIRGSLRTETQYF. In DNA form, the CDR3 reads TGTGCCAGTAGTATCCGCGGGTCCCTCCGGACGGAGACCCAGTACTTC.

V gene TRBV7-8 combines with J gene TRBJ2-7, with 7 bases identical to TRBD1. Germline CDR1 is SGHVS and CDR2 is FQNEAQ. V shed 4 bases, J shed 0 bases, and the junction held 12 bases outside the gene matches. The CDR3 totals 17 residues. The CDR3 sequence: CASSSSRDRKSSYEQYF. For the CDR3, the DNA is TGTGCCAGCAGCTCGTCCCGGGACAGAAAGAGCTCCTACGAGCAGTACTTC.

The chain is built from TRBV28 and TRBJ2-3; 10 positions agree with TRBD1. Germline CDR1 and CDR2: MDHEN and SYDVKM. V dropped 6 bases and J dropped 2; count of bases not matched to a gene: 8. This CDR3 contains 16 residues. CDR3 DNA: TGTGCCAGCAGGAGGACAGGGGGACTGCCCACAGATACGCAGTATTTT. This translates into CASRRTGGLPTDTQYF.

The CDR3 is CASSSGTGGVRETQYF. The CDR3 DNA reads as TGTGCCAGTAGTTCCGGGACAGGGGGCGTCCGGGAGACCCAGTACTTC. The gene calls are TRBV19 and TRBJ2-5, with TRBD1 matching 12 bases. The V and J ends lost 5 bases and 5 bases, in that order; junction bases with no gene match: 9. Germline V CDR1 and CDR2: LNHDA, SQIVND (reference sequence). The CDR3 is 16 amino acids.

The chain has TRBV18 and TRBJ2-3; D not certain. This CDR3 contains 13 residues. CDR1 KGHSH and CDR2 LQKENI come from the germline V gene. V lost 0 bases and J lost 5, with 6 bases in between. This CDR3 is CASSPPTGDTQYF. For the CDR3, the DNA is TGTGCCAGCTCACCACCGACGGGAGATACGCAGTATTTT.

The J gene is TRBJ1-2, the V gene TRBV20-1; 10 positions match TRBD1. CDR1 DFQATT and CDR2 SNEGSKA come from the germline V gene (reference sequence). The CDR3 loop spans 15 amino acids. V lost 3 bases to trimming and J lost 2 bases; unmatched junction nucleotides: 6. The CDR3 region is CSASVLGQGNYGYTF. CDR3 coding DNA: TGCAGTGCTAGTGTTCTGGGACAGGGGAACTATGGCTACACCTTC.

The rearrangement links TRBV11-3 to TRBJ2-7; the match to TRBD1 covers 8 bases. Trimming at V came to 3 bases and at J to 6 bases, leaving 4 bases not matched to a gene. The CDR3 spans 13 residues. Germline V gene sequence: CDR1 SGHNT, CDR2 YENEEA. In DNA form, the CDR3 reads TGTGCCAGCAGCTTCGGAACAGGGGGCGAGCAGTACTTC. Amino acid sequence: CASSFGTGGEQYF.

The chain uses TRBV6-5 and TRBJ2-1; tentative D call: TRBD1 (5 bases). CDR1 is MNHEY, CDR2 SVGAGI, per germline. Trimming stripped 4 bases from V and 5 bases from J, with 18 bases between. The CDR3 has 16 residues. This CDR3 is CASSSYGLKGDNEQFF. The CDR3 DNA is TGTGCCAGCAGTTCCTACGGCCTGAAAGGGGACAATGAGCAGTTCTTC.

The chain couples TRBV12-3 or TRBV12-4 to TRBJ1-5; D is unclear. The CDR3 consists of 13 residues. Trimming removed 5 bases from V and 2 bases from J, with 7 bases in between. CDR3 nucleotides: TGTGCCAGCAGTAACTTCGGCAATCAGCCCCAGCATTTT. The encoded protein is CASSNFGNQPQHF.